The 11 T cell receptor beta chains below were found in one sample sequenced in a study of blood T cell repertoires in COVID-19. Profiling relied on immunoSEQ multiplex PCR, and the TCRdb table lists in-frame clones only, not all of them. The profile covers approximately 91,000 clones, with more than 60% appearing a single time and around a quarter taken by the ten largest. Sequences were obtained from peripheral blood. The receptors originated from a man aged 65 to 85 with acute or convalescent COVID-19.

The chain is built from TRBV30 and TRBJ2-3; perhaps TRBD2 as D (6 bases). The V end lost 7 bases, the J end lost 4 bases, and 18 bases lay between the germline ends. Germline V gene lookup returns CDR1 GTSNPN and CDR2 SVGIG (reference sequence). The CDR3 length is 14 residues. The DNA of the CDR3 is TGTGCCTCTACCGGGACTTTTGGGGCAGATACGCAGTATTTT. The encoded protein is CASTGTFGADTQYF.

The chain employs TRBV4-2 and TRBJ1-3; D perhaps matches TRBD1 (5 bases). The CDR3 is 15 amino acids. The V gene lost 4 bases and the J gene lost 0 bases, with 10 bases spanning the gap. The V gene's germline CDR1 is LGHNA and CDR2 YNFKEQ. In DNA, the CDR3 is TGTGCCAGCAGCCGAGCCGACAGCTCTGGAAACACCATATATTTT. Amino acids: CASSRADSSGNTIYF.

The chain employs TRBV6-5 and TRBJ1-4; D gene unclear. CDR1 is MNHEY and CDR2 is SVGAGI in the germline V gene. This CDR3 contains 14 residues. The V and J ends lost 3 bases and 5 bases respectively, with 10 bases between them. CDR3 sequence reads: CASSYVGGNEKLFF. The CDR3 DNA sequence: TGTGCCAGCAGTTATGTAGGCGGGAATGAAAAACTGTTTTTT.

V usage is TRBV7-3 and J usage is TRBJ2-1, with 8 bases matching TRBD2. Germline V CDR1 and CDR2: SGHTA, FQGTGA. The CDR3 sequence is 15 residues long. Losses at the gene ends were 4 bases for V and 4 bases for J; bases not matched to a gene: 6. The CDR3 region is CASSSGLAAYNEQFF. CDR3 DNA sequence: TGTGCCAGCAGCTCCGGACTAGCTGCATACAATGAGCAGTTCTTC.

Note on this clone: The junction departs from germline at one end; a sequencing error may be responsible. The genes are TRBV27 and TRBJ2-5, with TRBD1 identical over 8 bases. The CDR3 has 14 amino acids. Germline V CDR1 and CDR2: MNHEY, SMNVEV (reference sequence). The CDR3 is CASSLSGGAETQYF. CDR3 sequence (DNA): TGTGCCAGCAGTCTATCAGGGGGCGCAGAGACCCAGTACTTC.

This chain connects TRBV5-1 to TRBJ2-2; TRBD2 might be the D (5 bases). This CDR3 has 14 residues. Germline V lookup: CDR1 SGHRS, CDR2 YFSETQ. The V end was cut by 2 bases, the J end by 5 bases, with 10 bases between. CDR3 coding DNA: TGCGCCAGCAGCTTCGAGGGAGCGACCGGGGAGCTGTTTTTT. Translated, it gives CASSFEGATGELFF.

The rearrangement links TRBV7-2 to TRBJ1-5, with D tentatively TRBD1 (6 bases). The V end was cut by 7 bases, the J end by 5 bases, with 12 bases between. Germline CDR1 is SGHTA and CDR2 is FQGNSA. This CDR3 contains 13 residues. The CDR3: CASTQGIDQPQHF. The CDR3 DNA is TGTGCCAGCACACAGGGAATTGATCAGCCCCAGCATTTT.

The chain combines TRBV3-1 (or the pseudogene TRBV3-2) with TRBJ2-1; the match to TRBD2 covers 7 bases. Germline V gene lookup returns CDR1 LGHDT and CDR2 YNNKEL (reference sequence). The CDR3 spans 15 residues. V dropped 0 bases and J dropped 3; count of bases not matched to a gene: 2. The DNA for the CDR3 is TGTGCCAGCAGCCAAGACGGCGGGGGCTACAATGAGCAGTTCTTC. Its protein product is CASSQDGGGYNEQFF.

CDR3 nucleotides: TGTGCCAGCAGTGATCCCCTAACGCTCGACAATGAGCAGTTCTTC. This codes for CASSDPLTLDNEQFF. The rearrangement uses TRBV25-1 and TRBJ2-1, with D unclear. Germline CDR1 is MGHDK and CDR2 is SYGVNS. V was clipped by 3 bases and J by 5 bases, with 14 bases between them. This CDR3 has 15 residues. Supplemented by reference TRBV25-1 and TRBJ2-1, the full variable domain reads EADIYQTPRYLVIGTGKKITLECSQTMGHDKMYWYQQDPGMELHLIHYSYGVNSTEKGDLSSESTVSRIRTEHFPLTLESARPSHTSQYLCASSDPLTLDNEQFFGPGTRLTVL.

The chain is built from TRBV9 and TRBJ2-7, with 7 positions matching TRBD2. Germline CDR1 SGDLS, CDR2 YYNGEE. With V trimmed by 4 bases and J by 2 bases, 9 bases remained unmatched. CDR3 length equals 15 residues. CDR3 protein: CASSPSLTSPYEQYF. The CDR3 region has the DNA TGTGCCAGCAGCCCCTCCCTGACTAGCCCCTACGAGCAGTACTTC.

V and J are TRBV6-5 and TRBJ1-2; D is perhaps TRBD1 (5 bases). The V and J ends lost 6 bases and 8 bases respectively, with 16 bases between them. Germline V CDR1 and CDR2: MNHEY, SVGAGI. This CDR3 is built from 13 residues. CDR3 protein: CASSAGDPGGYTF. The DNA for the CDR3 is TGTGCCAGCAGCGCGGGGGATCCAGGAGGCTACACCTTC.